The next 4 T cell receptor beta chains were all read from a single sample in a study of blood T cell repertoires in COVID-19. The assay was immunoSEQ multiplex PCR, and TCRdb's table has in-frame clones only and misses some. The table has hundreds of thousands of clones, 80% to 90% seen once. Sequenced input: peripheral blood. These receptors were collected from an older woman with COVID-19, enrolled during active disease.

This chain connects TRBV9 to TRBJ1-2; 8 bases match TRBD1. V shed 3 bases, J shed 7 bases, and the junction held 8 bases outside the gene matches. Germline V gives CDR1 SGDLS, CDR2 YYNGEE. This CDR3 spans 14 amino acids. The CDR3 here is CASSAEDRVSGYTF. The CDR3 DNA reads as TGTGCCAGCAGCGCAGAGGACAGGGTCAGTGGCTACACCTTC.

The chain has TRBV27 and TRBJ2-5; 9 bases fit TRBD2. The CDR3 is 15 residues long. CDR1 is MNHEY, CDR2 SMNVEV, per germline (reference sequence). J lost 1 base, V lost 0 bases, and 0 bases had no gene match. DNA for the CDR3: TGTGCCAGCAGTTTATCGACTAGCGGCCAAGAGACCCAGTACTTC. Protein: CASSLSTSGQETQYF.

The chain has TRBV9 and TRBJ2-3, with D maybe TRBD1 (6 bases). Germline CDR1 SGDLS, CDR2 YYNGEE. The CDR3 is 16 residues long. V was shortened by 0 bases and J by 2 bases, with 13 bases between the two germline ends. The DNA for the CDR3 is TGTGCCAGCAGCGTAGGGGTGGGGGCCTACACAGATACGCAGTATTTT. Translation gives CASSVGVGAYTDTQYF.

This chain connects TRBV3-1 (or the pseudogene TRBV3-2) to TRBJ1-3; D remains ambiguous. The V gene lost 0 bases and the J gene lost 0 bases, with 12 bases spanning the gap. The CDR3 is 17 residues long. Germline V gives CDR1 LGHDT, CDR2 YNNKEL (reference sequence). CDR3 in amino acids: CASSQDRSILSGNTIYF. The CDR3 DNA reads TGTGCCAGCAGCCAAGATAGGAGTATTCTCTCTGGAAACACCATATATTTT.